The 14 T cell receptor beta chains in this list originate from one sample, sequenced in a study of CD8+ T cells in alopecia areata. As the sequencing template, cDNA was produced by extracting RNA and reverse transcribing it. Repertoires were generated with immunoSEQ multiplex PCR, while TCRdb's copy carries only in-frame clones and drops some. The data show 150,000 or so clones, roughly 50% seen once. What was sequenced was CD4+ T cells sorted from blood. All receptors come from a human donor with alopecia areata.

J is TRBJ2-4 and V is TRBV27; 11 bases are a match to TRBD1. Germline V gives CDR1 MNHEY, CDR2 SMNVEV (reference sequence). The trim removed 4 bases at V and 8 bases at J, leaving 7 bases unmatched. The CDR3 has 15 amino acids. In DNA form, the CDR3 reads TGTGCCAGCAGTTGGAGGACAGGGGGCGCGTACATTCAGTACTTC. Protein sequence: CASSWRTGGAYIQYF.

The chain is built from TRBV2 and TRBJ1-1; the D gene is possibly TRBD1 (6 bases). This CDR3 spans 12 amino acids. Germline lookup yields CDR1 SNHLY and CDR2 FYNNEI. With 6 bases removed from V and 7 bases from J, the gap between germline ends came to 12 bases. The CDR3 DNA is TGTGCCAGCAGGATGGACAGATTTGAAGCTTTCTTT. It specifies CASRMDRFEAFF.

This chain uses TRBV5-4 with TRBJ2-2; no firm D call. This CDR3 is built from 13 residues. The germline V and J ends were trimmed by 6 bases and 4 bases, with 10 bases remaining between them. CDR1 is SGHNT, CDR2 YYREEE, per germline (reference sequence). The CDR3 reads CASNSGVTGELFF. CDR3 sequence (DNA): TGTGCCAGCAATTCCGGCGTCACCGGGGAGCTGTTTTTT.

The chain employs TRBV29-1 and TRBJ1-1, with a weak D call TRBD1 (5 bases). In germline, CDR1 is SQVTM, CDR2 ANQGSEA. Trimming removed 7 bases at V and 1 base at J, with 13 bases between. CDR3 size: 13 residues. CDR3 nucleotides: TGCAGCGCCGCCGGACATGAGAACACTGAAGCTTTCTTT. Translated, it gives CSAAGHENTEAFF.

V and J are TRBV19 and TRBJ1-2; D unresolved. Trimming pared 5 bases from V and 3 bases from J, leaving 10 bases between. The CDR3 is 13 amino acids. The germline V gene has CDR1 LNHDA and CDR2 SQIVND (reference sequence). CDR3 DNA sequence: TGTGCCAGTAGTGCACAGCTTTACTATGGCTACACCTTC. Translating gives CASSAQLYYGYTF.

The V and J genes are TRBV7-8 and TRBJ2-5, with TRBD1 identical over 8 bases. The CDR3 totals 14 residues. The V gene's germline CDR1 is SGHVS and CDR2 FQNEAQ. The V segment lost 6 bases and the J segment 3 bases; nucleotides outside the gene matches: 6. The CDR3 here is CASSHGQGEETQYF. DNA for the CDR3: TGTGCCAGCAGTCACGGACAGGGCGAAGAGACCCAGTACTTC.

This clone has just a few counts. CDR3 loop: CATNRGLAGPYNEQFF. The CDR3 DNA reads as TGTGCCACCAACCGGGGGCTAGCGGGACCCTACAATGAGCAGTTCTTC. The chain is built from TRBV2 and TRBJ2-1; 9 bases line up with TRBD2. This CDR3 contains 16 residues. Unmatched junction bases numbered 12, after V lost 10 bases and J lost 2 bases. Germline CDR1 is SNHLY and CDR2 is FYNNEI.

This clone was seen a handful of times. The rearrangement joins TRBV28 to TRBJ2-5; D is unclear. Germline V lookup: CDR1 MDHEN, CDR2 SYDVKM. The germline V and J ends were trimmed by 9 bases and 3 bases, with 11 bases remaining between them. The CDR3 contains 12 residues. The CDR3 sequence: CARNMVEETQYF. As DNA, the CDR3 is TGTGCCAGGAACATGGTTGAAGAGACCCAGTACTTC.

The table lists this clone with a few counts. The same CDR3 is also encoded by other DNA sequences in this sample. The chain recombines TRBV29-1 with TRBJ2-5; weak D call: TRBD2 (5 bases). The CDR3 extends over 12 amino acids. The V and J ends lost 7 bases and 4 bases respectively, with 13 bases between them. The germline CDR1 and CDR2 sequences are SQVTM and ANQGSEA. The CDR3 region is CSARQGGETQYF. The DNA for the CDR3 is TGCAGCGCTAGACAAGGAGGAGAGACCCAGTACTTC.

The J gene is TRBJ2-1, the V gene TRBV9; D is ambiguous. CDR1 is SGDLS and CDR2 is YYNGEE in the germline V gene. V lost 0 bases to trimming and J lost 6 bases, with 13 bases between them. The CDR3 spans 15 residues. CDR3 region: CASSVGSQAINEQFF. Here the CDR3 DNA reads TGTGCCAGCAGCGTAGGATCCCAGGCAATCAATGAGCAGTTCTTC.

The V gene is TRBV29-1, the J gene TRBJ2-2; D is uncertain. Germline V gene lookup returns CDR1 SQVTM and CDR2 ANQGSEA. The CDR3 has 14 residues. V was cut by 6 bases and J by 0 bases, with 11 bases left in between. The chain's CDR3 is CSVGLTTNTGELFF. CDR3 nucleotide sequence: TGCAGCGTGGGCCTAACTACGAACACCGGGGAGCTGTTTTTT.

In this sample, this clone turned up a few times. J is TRBJ1-1 and V is TRBV29-1, with TRBD1 matching 7 bases. Unmatched junction bases numbered 10, after V lost 2 bases and J lost 10 bases. This CDR3 is built from 13 residues. Germline V gene data show CDR1 as SQVTM and CDR2 as ANQGSEA. CDR3 residues: CSVELRVAGGAFF. As DNA, the CDR3 is TGCAGCGTTGAACTTCGTGTAGCAGGGGGAGCTTTCTTT.

This clone appeared a few times. The chain links TRBV7-9 to TRBJ2-5; D unresolved. V lost 1 base, J lost 1 base, and 7 bases lay in between. The CDR3 runs to 14 residues. Germline assignment: CDR1 SEHNR and CDR2 FQNEAQ (reference sequence). CDR3 nucleotide sequence: TGTGCCAGCAGCTTAGAGCCGGGCCAAGAGACCCAGTACTTC. Protein product: CASSLEPGQETQYF.

This chain joins TRBV4-1 and TRBJ2-7, with 10 bases lining up with TRBD2. The germline V gene encodes CDR1 MGHRA and CDR2 YSYEKL. The CDR3 contains 16 residues. With V trimmed by 6 bases and J by 5 bases, 13 bases remained unmatched. The CDR3 reads CASSLSAASGSHEQYF. Written as DNA, the CDR3 is TGCGCCAGCAGTCTTTCGGCGGCTAGCGGGAGCCACGAGCAGTACTTC.